One and the same sample provided the 27 T cell receptor beta chains below, sequenced in a study of cytomegalovirus exposure and HLA in healthy donors. The PCR made use of 60 Vbeta and 13 Jbeta primers. The method was immunoSEQ multiplex PCR; TCRdb's version includes in-frame clones alone and lacks a portion of them. The sample holds 200,000 or so clones, roughly 76% seen once. The sequenced material came from PBMCs. These receptor sequences come from a man aged 35 to 55 in good health and CMV-seropositive.

The chain recombines TRBV5-1 with TRBJ2-1, with TRBD2 matching 8 bases. The CDR3 is made up of 14 amino acids. Germline assignment: CDR1 SGHRS and CDR2 YFSETQ. J was trimmed by 9 bases and V by 4 bases; bases with no gene match: 9. This CDR3 is CASSTGGAIGEQFF. CDR3 DNA: TGCGCCAGCAGCACCGGGGGGGCCATCGGTGAGCAGTTCTTC.

The rearrangement joins TRBV2 to TRBJ1-4, with D perhaps matching TRBD1 (6 bases). V gave up 2 bases and J gave up 0 bases, with 7 bases separating them. The CDR3 length is 15 residues. CDR1 SNHLY and CDR2 FYNNEI come from the germline V gene. Written as DNA, the CDR3 is TGTGCCAGCAGTGAAAGGACAGCAACTAATGAAAAACTGTTTTTT. Its translation is CASSERTATNEKLFF.

The rearrangement links TRBV5-4 to TRBJ2-3; no definite D call. Germline loops: CDR1 SGHNT, CDR2 YYREEE (reference sequence). This CDR3 comprises 11 residues. V lost 2 bases and J lost 8, with 6 bases in between. The CDR3 sequence is CASSFASTQYF. DNA for the CDR3: TGTGCCAGCAGCTTCGCGAGTACGCAGTATTTT.

The V call is TRBV9, the J call TRBJ2-3; 10 positions agree with TRBD2. J lost 5 bases, V lost 3 bases, and 6 bases had no gene match. There are 15 residues in the CDR3. Germline CDR1 and CDR2: SGDLS and YYNGEE. CDR3 sequence reads: CASSDQRGGGDTQYF. The DNA for the CDR3 is TGTGCCAGCAGCGACCAGCGGGGGGGCGGAGATACGCAGTATTTT.

V usage is TRBV27 and J usage is TRBJ1-2, with a weak D call TRBD1 (6 bases). CDR1 MNHEY and CDR2 SMNVEV come from the germline V gene (reference sequence). V was clipped by 6 bases and J by 4 bases, with 9 bases between them. This CDR3 has 12 residues. For the CDR3, the DNA is TGTGCCAGCAGGACAGGCGTCTATGGCTACACCTTC. Protein sequence: CASRTGVYGYTF.

DNA for the CDR3: TGTGCCAGCAGCGTACAGGGTCAAGAGACCCAGTACTTC. Protein sequence: CASSVQGQETQYF. The V gene is TRBV2, the J gene TRBJ2-5; D may be TRBD1 (6 bases). CDR3 length: 13 residues. V was pared by 6 bases and J by 2 bases, with 10 bases between. Germline CDR1 SNHLY, CDR2 FYNNEI.

This chain uses TRBV30 with TRBJ1-5, with D maybe TRBD1 (6 bases). This CDR3 comprises 13 residues. V lost 2 bases to trimming and J lost 6 bases, with 11 bases between them. The germline CDR1 and CDR2 sequences are GTSNPN and SVGIG (reference sequence). This chain's CDR3 is CAWSFKGGQPQHF. CDR3 coding DNA: TGTGCCTGGAGTTTTAAAGGGGGTCAGCCCCAGCATTTT.

This rearrangement joins TRBV5-6 to TRBJ2-1; no clear D gene. The V gene's germline CDR1 is SGHDT and CDR2 YYEEEE. This CDR3 is built from 12 residues. The V gene lost 6 bases and the J gene lost 6 bases, with 10 bases spanning the gap. The CDR3 bases are TGTGCCAGCACCAACAGTACCAATGAGCAGTTCTTC. Protein sequence: CASTNSTNEQFF.

V is TRBV2 and J is TRBJ2-3, with D maybe TRBD2 (6 bases). From germline, CDR1 is SNHLY and CDR2 FYNNEI. The CDR3 is made up of 16 amino acids. Deletions cut 6 bases from V and 0 bases from J, with 16 bases between. Written as DNA, the CDR3 is TGTGCCAGCAGAGGACTACCCGTCCGGAGCACAGATACGCAGTATTTT. Translated, it gives CASRGLPVRSTDTQYF.

The chain recombines TRBV5-1 with TRBJ2-5; TRBD1 might be the D (5 bases). V gave up 0 bases and J gave up 3 bases, with 9 bases separating them. This CDR3 has 14 amino acids. Germline V gives CDR1 SGHRS, CDR2 YFSETQ. The CDR3 nucleotides read TGCGCCAGCAGCTTGGCAGGGTTGGAAGAGACCCAGTACTTC. This sequence encodes CASSLAGLEETQYF.

The chain links TRBV7-3 to TRBJ2-5, with 11 bases matching TRBD2. CDR3 length equals 13 residues. The V gene end was trimmed by 2 bases and the J gene end by 7 bases; junction bases not matched to a gene: 0. Germline-derived CDR1 and CDR2 are SGHTA and FQGTGA. CDR3 nucleotide sequence: TGTGCCAGCAGCTTACTAGCGGGGGGGACCCAGTACTTC. Translated, it gives CASSLLAGGTQYF.

The gene calls are TRBV12-2 and TRBJ2-4; the table's D call, TRBD1, was not checked against the DNA. TRBV12-2 is labeled a pseudogene. The CDR3 is made up of 17 amino acids. CDR3 DNA: TGTGCAAGTCGCCCCCGGACAGGGGAGAGGACCAAAAACATTCAGTACTTC. It yields the protein CASRPRTGERTKNIQYF.

J is TRBJ1-2 and V is TRBV2, with a tentative D call TRBD1 (5 bases). The CDR3 totals 16 residues. Trimming took 0 bases from V and 0 from J, leaving 11 bases between them. CDR1 is SNHLY, CDR2 FYNNEI, per germline. The CDR3 DNA sequence: TGTGCCAGCAGTGAAGCTACAGGAGCTCCTAACTATGGCTACACCTTC. This sequence encodes CASSEATGAPNYGYTF.

V gene TRBV7-2 combines with J gene TRBJ1-4, with D maybe TRBD1 (6 bases). V lost 1 base, J lost 3 bases, and 12 bases lay in between. The CDR3 sequence is 16 residues long. The germline gives CDR1 SGHTA, CDR2 FQGNSA. In nucleotides, the CDR3 is TGTGCCAGCAGCTTAGGACAGGCTACGGCTAATGAAAAACTGTTTTTT. As protein: CASSLGQATANEKLFF.

The genes are TRBV2 and TRBJ1-5; D possibly corresponds to TRBD1 (5 bases). There are 14 residues in the CDR3. V lost 2 bases and J lost 7, with 12 bases in between. The V gene's germline CDR1 is SNHLY and CDR2 FYNNEI. The CDR3 nucleotides read TGTGCCAGCAGTGAACAGGGATTGGGGCAGCCCCAGCATTTT. Amino acid sequence: CASSEQGLGQPQHF. The full variable domain, with the rest looked up from reference TRBV2 and TRBJ1-5, is EPEVTQTPSHQVTQMGQEVILRCVPISNHLYFYWYRQILGQKVEFLVSFYNNEISEKSEIFDDQFSVERPDGSNFTLKIRSTKLEDSAMYFCASSEQGLGQPQHFGDGTRLSIL.

The DNA of the CDR3 is TGTGCCAGCAGTTTAACAGGGGAGAGCAATCAGCCCCAGCATTTT. It translates to CASSLTGESNQPQHF. V usage is TRBV7-2 and J usage is TRBJ1-5, with 7 nucleotides matching TRBD1. V lost 6 bases and J lost 1; bases outside the gene matches: 6. The CDR3 extends over 15 amino acids. From germline, CDR1 is SGHTA and CDR2 FQGNSA.

There are a few counts of this clone. The J gene is TRBJ2-7, the V gene TRBV6-5; 8 bases match TRBD1. This CDR3 spans 16 amino acids. V was clipped by 4 bases and J by 2 bases; unmatched bases: 10. Germline V gene sequence: CDR1 MNHEY, CDR2 SVGAGI. CDR3 in amino acids: CASSSSSTGATYEQYF. CDR3 bases: TGTGCCAGCAGTTCTTCCTCGACAGGGGCAACCTACGAGCAGTACTTC.

The sample holds one count of this clone. The genes are TRBV27 and TRBJ2-7; 10 bases map to TRBD1. Germline V lookup: CDR1 MNHEY, CDR2 SMNVEV (reference sequence). The CDR3 covers 15 residues. Losses at the gene ends were 5 bases for V and 4 bases for J; bases not matched to a gene: 8. The CDR3 region is CASSAPGQGYYEQYF. CDR3 nucleotides: TGTGCCAGCAGTGCCCCGGGACAGGGGTATTACGAGCAGTACTTC.

The genes are TRBV5-6 and TRBJ1-3, with D maybe TRBD1 (6 bases). The CDR3 consists of 15 residues. The ends were cut back, 4 bases at V and 3 bases at J, with 14 bases in the middle. The germline CDR1 and CDR2 sequences are SGHDT and YYEEEE. CDR3 nucleotides: TGTGCCAGCAGCGTAGGGGGTTTTTTTGGAAACACCATATATTTT. It yields the protein CASSVGGFFGNTIYF.

This rearrangement joins TRBV5-1 to TRBJ1-2; possibly TRBD1 for D (5 bases). V lost 0 bases and J lost 0, with 9 bases in between. Per germline, CDR1 SGHRS and CDR2 YFSETQ. CDR3 size: 15 residues. As DNA, the CDR3 is TGCGCCAGCAGCTTGGGGGGCCTTTCTAACTATGGCTACACCTTC. Translating it yields CASSLGGLSNYGYTF.

The chain has TRBV10-2 and TRBJ2-3; 10 bases agree with TRBD2. The ends lost 6 bases at V and 6 bases at J; junction bases unmatched: 9. The germline gives CDR1 WSHSY, CDR2 SAAADI. The CDR3 has 15 residues. The CDR3 DNA follows: TGCGCCAGCAGGCTGGCTAGCGGGGGTCGGGATACGCAGTATTTT. Its protein is CASRLASGGRDTQYF.

This clone was observed once. This chain connects TRBV25-1 to TRBJ1-2; TRBD1 might be the D (6 bases). Germline assignment: CDR1 MGHDK and CDR2 SYGVNS. V shed 6 bases and J shed 9 bases, with 17 bases lying between them. The CDR3 is 13 residues long. The CDR3 bases are TGTGCCAGCAGCCTATACAGGGCGGAGAGCTACACCTTC. Its translation is CASSLYRAESYTF.

The V gene is TRBV6-5, the J gene TRBJ2-1; 15 positions agree with TRBD2. The CDR3 contains 16 residues. The trim removed 4 bases at V and 6 bases at J, leaving 4 bases unmatched. Per germline, CDR1 MNHEY and CDR2 SVGAGI. In DNA form, the CDR3 reads TGTGCCAGCAGTTTCTGGACTAGCGGGGGGGTCAATGAGCAGTTCTTC. Translating gives CASSFWTSGGVNEQFF.

A note on this clone: Other DNA variants within this sample encode the same CDR3. CDR3 protein: CASSRAGDNQPQHF. CDR3 coding DNA: TGTGCCAGCTCACGAGCGGGAGATAATCAGCCCCAGCATTTT. The chain employs TRBV18 and TRBJ1-5; D ambiguous. The V end was cut by 4 bases, the J end by 4 bases, with 11 bases between. Germline CDR1 KGHSH, CDR2 LQKENI. The CDR3 consists of 14 residues.

The V call is TRBV11-2, the J call TRBJ2-5, with a possible D match to TRBD1 (5 bases). The V end was cut by 1 base, the J end by 0 bases, with 12 bases between. This CDR3 has 16 amino acids. Germline values: CDR1 SGHAT, CDR2 FQNNGV. Here the CDR3 reads CASSLGATGHQETQYF. The CDR3 DNA reads as TGTGCCAGCAGCTTAGGTGCCACAGGACACCAAGAGACCCAGTACTTC.

This clone was counted only a few times. The chain uses TRBV28 and TRBJ1-2, with a tentative D call TRBD1 (6 bases). V was pared by 6 bases and J by 8 bases, with 13 bases between. Germline values: CDR1 MDHEN, CDR2 SYDVKM. The CDR3 is 12 residues long. CDR3 amino acids: CASRDSLSGYTF. CDR3 DNA: TGTGCCAGCAGGGACAGCTTGTCGGGCTACACCTTC.

The rearrangement links TRBV11-2 to TRBJ2-5, with a weak D call TRBD1 (5 bases). V lost 1 base and J lost 4, with 13 bases in between. The CDR3 sequence is 15 residues long. Germline assignment: CDR1 SGHAT and CDR2 FQNNGV. CDR3 nucleotides: TGTGCCAGCAGCTTAGCTGGTGGGGCCCGAGAGACCCAGTACTTC. It translates to CASSLAGGARETQYF.